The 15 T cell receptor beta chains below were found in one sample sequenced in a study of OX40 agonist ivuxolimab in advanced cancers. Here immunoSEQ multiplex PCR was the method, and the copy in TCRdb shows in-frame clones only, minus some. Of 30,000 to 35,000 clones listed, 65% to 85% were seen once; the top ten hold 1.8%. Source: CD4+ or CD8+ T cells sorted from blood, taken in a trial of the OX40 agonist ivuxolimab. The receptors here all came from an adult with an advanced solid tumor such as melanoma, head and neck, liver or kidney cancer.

The CDR3 nucleotides are TGTGCCAGCACCACGGGGGGAGGCACCGGGGAGCTGTTTTTT. This sequence encodes CASTTGGGTGELFF. V is TRBV5-6 and J is TRBJ2-2, with TRBD2 matching over 7 bases. Germline V lookup: CDR1 SGHDT, CDR2 YYEEEE. J lost 4 bases, V lost 6 bases, and 6 bases had no gene match. This CDR3 contains 14 residues.

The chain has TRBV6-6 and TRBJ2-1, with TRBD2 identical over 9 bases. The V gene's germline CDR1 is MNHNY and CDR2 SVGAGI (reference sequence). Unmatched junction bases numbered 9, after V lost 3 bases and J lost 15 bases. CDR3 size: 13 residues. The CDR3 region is CASSYRERGVRFF. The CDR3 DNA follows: TGTGCCAGCAGTTATAGGGAGCGGGGGGTTAGGTTCTTC.

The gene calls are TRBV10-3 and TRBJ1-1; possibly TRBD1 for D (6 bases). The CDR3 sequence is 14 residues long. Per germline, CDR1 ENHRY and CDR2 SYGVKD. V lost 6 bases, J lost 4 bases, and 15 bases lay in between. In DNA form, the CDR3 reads TGTGCCATCAGGGGTACAGGGAGTGGCACTGAAGCTTTCTTT. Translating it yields CAIRGTGSGTEAFF.

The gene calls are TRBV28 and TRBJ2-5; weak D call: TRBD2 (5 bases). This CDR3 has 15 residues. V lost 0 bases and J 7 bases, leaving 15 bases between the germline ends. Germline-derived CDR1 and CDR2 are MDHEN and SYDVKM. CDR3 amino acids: CASSLWLADHRTQYF. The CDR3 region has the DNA TGTGCCAGCAGTTTATGGCTAGCAGACCATCGGACCCAGTACTTC.

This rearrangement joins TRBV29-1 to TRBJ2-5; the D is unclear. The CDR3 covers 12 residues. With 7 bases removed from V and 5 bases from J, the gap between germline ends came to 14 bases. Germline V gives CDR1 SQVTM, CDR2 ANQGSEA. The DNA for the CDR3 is TGCAGCGCCCGGGCGGATCTCGAGACCCAGTACTTC. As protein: CSARADLETQYF.

CDR3 region: CASSSRQGRNQPQHF. The CDR3 bases are TGTGCCAGCAGCTCCAGACAGGGGCGCAATCAGCCCCAGCATTTT. The rearrangement joins TRBV28 to TRBJ1-5; the match to TRBD1 covers 8 bases. V lost 6 bases, J lost 2 bases, and 6 bases stayed unmatched. From germline, CDR1 is MDHEN and CDR2 SYDVKM. CDR3 length: 15 amino acids.

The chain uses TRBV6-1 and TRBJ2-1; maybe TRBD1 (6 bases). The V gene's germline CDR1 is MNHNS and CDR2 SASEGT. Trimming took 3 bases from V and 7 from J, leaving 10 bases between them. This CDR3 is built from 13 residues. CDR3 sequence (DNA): TGTGCCAGCAGTGACAGGGGAGTGAATGAGCAGTTCTTC. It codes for CASSDRGVNEQFF.

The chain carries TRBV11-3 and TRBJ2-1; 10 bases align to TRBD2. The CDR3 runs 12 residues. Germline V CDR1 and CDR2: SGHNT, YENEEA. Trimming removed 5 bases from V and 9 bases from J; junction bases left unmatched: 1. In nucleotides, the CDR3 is TGTGCCAGCAGCACTAGCGGGATTGAGCAGTTCTTC. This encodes CASSTSGIEQFF. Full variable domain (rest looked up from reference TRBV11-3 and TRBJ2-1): EAGVVQSPRYKIIEKKQPVAFWCNPISGHNTLYWYLQNLGQGPELLIRYENEEAVDDSQLPKDRFSAERLKGVDSTLKIQPAELGDSAVYLCASSTSGIEQFFGPGTRLTVL.

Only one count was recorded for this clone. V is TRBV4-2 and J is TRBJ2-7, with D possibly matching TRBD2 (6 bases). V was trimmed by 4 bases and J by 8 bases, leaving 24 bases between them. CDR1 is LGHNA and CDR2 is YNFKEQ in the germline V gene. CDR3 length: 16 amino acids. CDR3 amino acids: CASSPSRDSVYVKQYF. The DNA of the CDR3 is TGTGCCAGCAGCCCAAGTAGGGACTCAGTCTACGTCAAGCAGTACTTC.

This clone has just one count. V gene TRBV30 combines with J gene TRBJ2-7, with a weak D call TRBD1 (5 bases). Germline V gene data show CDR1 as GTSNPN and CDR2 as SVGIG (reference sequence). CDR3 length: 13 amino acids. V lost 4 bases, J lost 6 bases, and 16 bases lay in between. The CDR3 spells CAWKGPGYGEQYF. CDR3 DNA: TGTGCCTGGAAGGGGCCTGGGTACGGCGAGCAGTACTTC.

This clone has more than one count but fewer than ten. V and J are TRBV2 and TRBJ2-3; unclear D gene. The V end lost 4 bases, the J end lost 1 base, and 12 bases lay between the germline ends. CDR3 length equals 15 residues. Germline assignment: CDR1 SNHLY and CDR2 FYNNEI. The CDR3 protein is CASSGYGVGTDTQYF. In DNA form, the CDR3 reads TGTGCCAGCAGTGGGTATGGGGTTGGCACAGATACGCAGTATTTT.

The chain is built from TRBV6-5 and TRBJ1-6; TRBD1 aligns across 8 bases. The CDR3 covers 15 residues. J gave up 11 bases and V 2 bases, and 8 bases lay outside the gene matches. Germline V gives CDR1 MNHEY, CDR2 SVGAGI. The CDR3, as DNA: TGTGCCAGCAGTTACGGACAGGGAATAGAGACACCCCTCCACTTT. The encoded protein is CASSYGQGIETPLHF.

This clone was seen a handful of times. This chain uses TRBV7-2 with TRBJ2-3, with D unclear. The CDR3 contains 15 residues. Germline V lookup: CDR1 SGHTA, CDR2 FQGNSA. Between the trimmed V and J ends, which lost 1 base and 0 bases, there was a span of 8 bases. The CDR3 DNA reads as TGTGCCAGCAGCTTAGTTGCTTATAGCACAGATACGCAGTATTTT. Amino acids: CASSLVAYSTDTQYF. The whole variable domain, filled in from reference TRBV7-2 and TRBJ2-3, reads GAGVSQSPSNKVTEKGKDVELRCDPISGHTALYWYRQSLGQGLEFLIYFQGNSAPDKSGLPSDRFSAERTGGSVSTLTIQRTQQEDSAVYLCASSLVAYSTDTQYFGPGTRLTVL.

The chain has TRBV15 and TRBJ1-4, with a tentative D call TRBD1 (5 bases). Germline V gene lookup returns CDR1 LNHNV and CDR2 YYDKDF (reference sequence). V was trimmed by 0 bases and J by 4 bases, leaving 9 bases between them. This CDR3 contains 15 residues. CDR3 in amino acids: CATSRDGQGNEKLFF. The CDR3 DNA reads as TGTGCCACCAGCAGAGATGGTCAGGGTAATGAAAAACTGTTTTTT. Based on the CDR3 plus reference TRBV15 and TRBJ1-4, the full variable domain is DAMVIQNPRYQVTQFGKPVTLSCSQTLNHNVMYWYQQKSSQAPKLLFHYYDKDFNNEADTPDNFQSRRPNTSFCFLDIRSPGLGDTAMYLCATSRDGQGNEKLFFGSGTQLSVL.

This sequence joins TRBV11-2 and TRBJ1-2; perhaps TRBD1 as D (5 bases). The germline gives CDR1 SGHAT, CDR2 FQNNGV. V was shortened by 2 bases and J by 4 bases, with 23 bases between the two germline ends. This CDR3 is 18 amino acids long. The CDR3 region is CASSLSSSGFGTGYGYTF. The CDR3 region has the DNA TGTGCCAGCAGCTTATCCTCATCTGGATTTGGGACCGGCTATGGCTACACCTTC.